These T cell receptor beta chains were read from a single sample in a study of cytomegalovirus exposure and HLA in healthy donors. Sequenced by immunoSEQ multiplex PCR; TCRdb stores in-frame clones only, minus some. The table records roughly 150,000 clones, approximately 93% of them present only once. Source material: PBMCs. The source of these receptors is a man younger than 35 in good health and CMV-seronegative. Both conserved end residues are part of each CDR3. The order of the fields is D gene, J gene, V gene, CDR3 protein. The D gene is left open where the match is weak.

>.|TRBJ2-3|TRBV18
CASSPYSGGTDTQYF
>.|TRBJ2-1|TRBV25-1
CASSAVQYEQFF
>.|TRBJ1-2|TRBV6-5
CASIGAPGRGYTF
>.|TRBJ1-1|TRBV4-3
CASSQDNPGAMGGPEAFF
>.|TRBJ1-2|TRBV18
CASSQSETAKPLYGYTF
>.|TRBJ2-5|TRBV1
CTSSQEDATRGPLKETQYF
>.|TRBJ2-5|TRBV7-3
CASSLMGAETQYF
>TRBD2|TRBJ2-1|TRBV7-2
CASSQPGTSGGAYNEQFF
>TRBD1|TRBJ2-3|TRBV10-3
CAISGKTGANTDTQYF
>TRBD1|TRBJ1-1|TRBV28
CASRLTGEAFF
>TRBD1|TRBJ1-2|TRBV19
CASSPGQGYGYTF
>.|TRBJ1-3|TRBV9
CASSATPLGTGSGNTIYF
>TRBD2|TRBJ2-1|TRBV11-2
CASVLRWEGLSSYNEQFF
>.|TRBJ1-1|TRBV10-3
CAISGTNTEAFF
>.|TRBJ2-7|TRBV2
CASILDPGSEQYF
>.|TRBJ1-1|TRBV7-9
CASSPLRELFAEAFF
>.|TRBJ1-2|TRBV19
CASSIGRQSYGYTF
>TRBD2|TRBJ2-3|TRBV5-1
CASSSVSGSWDTQYF
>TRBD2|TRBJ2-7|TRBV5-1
CASSLVGSGGVAYEQYF
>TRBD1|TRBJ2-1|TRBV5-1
CASSPWTGGPNEQFF
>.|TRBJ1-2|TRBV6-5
CASSPSHQAAGYTF
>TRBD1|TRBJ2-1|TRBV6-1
CASSEGRTGANEQFF
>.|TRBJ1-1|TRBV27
CASSFYGTEAFF
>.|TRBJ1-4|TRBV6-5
CASFGGAGEKLFF
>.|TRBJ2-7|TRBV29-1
CSVSVGGYEQYF
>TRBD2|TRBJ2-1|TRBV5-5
CASSFATSGSRHEQFF
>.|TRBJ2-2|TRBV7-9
CASSGRGAHTGELFF
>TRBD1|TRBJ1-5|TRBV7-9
CASSDRDNQPQHF
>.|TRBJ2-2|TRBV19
CAVGQILTGELFF
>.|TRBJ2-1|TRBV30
CACPADQSYNEQFF
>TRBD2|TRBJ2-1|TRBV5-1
CASSWTSGSWNEQFF
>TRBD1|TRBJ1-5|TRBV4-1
CASSRQDRGNQPQHF
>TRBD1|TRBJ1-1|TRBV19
CASRTRTGEAMNTEAFF
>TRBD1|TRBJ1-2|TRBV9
CASSVETGGANGYTF
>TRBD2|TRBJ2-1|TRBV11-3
CASSPTSGTNYNEQFF
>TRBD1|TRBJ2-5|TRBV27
CASSPRTGGNWYQETQYF
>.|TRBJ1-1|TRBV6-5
CASSLLGGVAFF
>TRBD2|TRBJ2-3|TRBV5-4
CASSRGGVASTDTQYF
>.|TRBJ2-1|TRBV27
CASSRSSRNNEQFF
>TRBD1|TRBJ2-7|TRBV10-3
CAISEETGSYEQYF
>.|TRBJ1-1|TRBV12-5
CASGLFGGTEAFF
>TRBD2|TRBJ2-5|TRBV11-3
CASSLTGTTFRDQYF
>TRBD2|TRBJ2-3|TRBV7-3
CASSRGLAGVDTQYF
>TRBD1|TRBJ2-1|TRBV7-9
CASSPNAGTGGRDEQFF
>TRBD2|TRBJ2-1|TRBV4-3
CASSQGSGSVNEQFF
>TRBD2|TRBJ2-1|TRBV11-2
CASRRGLAWNEQFF
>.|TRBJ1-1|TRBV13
CASGQGRRNTEAFF
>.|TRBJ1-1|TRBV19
CASSQDSLYLNTEAFF
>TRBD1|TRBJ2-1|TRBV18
CASSQDRANEQFF
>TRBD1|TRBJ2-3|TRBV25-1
CASSAVTGSPDTQYF
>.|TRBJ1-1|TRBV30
CAWSVGGSGDTEAFF
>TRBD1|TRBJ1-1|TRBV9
CASSVVDRGGTEAFF
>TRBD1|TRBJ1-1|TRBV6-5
CASSYFIRTGGTEAFF
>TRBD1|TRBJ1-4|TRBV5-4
CASSLRTGTGTGKLFF
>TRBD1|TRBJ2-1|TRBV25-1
CASKRTGDNEQFF